The entry below gives a single TCR beta chain sequence along with its context. Its antigen remains unidentified. Other nucleotide sequences in the sample specify the same CDR3. Primers for the PCR totalled 60 Vbeta and 13 Jbeta. Profiled with immunoSEQ multiplex PCR; TCRdb holds only in-frame clones, not every one. Here the sample spans 150,000 to 200,000 clones, almost 85% being singletons. This sample was included in a study of cytomegalovirus exposure and HLA in healthy donors. Study-level findings and limits: Rare TCR sequences predominated, though certain public TCRs were found in many donors.

This CDR3 region has 14 residues. Germline-derived CDR1 and CDR2 are LGHNT and FRNRAP. V was pared by 6 bases and J by 5 bases, with 9 bases of the junction left unmatched. The chain combines TRBV12-5 with TRBJ2-7; TRBD1 matches 8 bases. The receptor comes from a girl aged 10 to 17 in good health and CMV-seropositive. Source material: PBMCs. The CDR3 reads CASGQGGQGNEQYF. As DNA, the CDR3 is TGTGCTAGTGGCCAAGGCGGACAGGGAAACGAGCAGTACTTC. The whole variable domain, filled in from reference TRBV12-5 and TRBJ2-7, reads DARVTQTPRHKVTEMGQEVTMRCQPILGHNTVFWYRQTMMQGLELLAYFRNRAPLDDSGMPKDRFSAEMPDATLATLKIQPSEPRDSAVYFCASGQGGQGNEQYFGPGTRLTVT.